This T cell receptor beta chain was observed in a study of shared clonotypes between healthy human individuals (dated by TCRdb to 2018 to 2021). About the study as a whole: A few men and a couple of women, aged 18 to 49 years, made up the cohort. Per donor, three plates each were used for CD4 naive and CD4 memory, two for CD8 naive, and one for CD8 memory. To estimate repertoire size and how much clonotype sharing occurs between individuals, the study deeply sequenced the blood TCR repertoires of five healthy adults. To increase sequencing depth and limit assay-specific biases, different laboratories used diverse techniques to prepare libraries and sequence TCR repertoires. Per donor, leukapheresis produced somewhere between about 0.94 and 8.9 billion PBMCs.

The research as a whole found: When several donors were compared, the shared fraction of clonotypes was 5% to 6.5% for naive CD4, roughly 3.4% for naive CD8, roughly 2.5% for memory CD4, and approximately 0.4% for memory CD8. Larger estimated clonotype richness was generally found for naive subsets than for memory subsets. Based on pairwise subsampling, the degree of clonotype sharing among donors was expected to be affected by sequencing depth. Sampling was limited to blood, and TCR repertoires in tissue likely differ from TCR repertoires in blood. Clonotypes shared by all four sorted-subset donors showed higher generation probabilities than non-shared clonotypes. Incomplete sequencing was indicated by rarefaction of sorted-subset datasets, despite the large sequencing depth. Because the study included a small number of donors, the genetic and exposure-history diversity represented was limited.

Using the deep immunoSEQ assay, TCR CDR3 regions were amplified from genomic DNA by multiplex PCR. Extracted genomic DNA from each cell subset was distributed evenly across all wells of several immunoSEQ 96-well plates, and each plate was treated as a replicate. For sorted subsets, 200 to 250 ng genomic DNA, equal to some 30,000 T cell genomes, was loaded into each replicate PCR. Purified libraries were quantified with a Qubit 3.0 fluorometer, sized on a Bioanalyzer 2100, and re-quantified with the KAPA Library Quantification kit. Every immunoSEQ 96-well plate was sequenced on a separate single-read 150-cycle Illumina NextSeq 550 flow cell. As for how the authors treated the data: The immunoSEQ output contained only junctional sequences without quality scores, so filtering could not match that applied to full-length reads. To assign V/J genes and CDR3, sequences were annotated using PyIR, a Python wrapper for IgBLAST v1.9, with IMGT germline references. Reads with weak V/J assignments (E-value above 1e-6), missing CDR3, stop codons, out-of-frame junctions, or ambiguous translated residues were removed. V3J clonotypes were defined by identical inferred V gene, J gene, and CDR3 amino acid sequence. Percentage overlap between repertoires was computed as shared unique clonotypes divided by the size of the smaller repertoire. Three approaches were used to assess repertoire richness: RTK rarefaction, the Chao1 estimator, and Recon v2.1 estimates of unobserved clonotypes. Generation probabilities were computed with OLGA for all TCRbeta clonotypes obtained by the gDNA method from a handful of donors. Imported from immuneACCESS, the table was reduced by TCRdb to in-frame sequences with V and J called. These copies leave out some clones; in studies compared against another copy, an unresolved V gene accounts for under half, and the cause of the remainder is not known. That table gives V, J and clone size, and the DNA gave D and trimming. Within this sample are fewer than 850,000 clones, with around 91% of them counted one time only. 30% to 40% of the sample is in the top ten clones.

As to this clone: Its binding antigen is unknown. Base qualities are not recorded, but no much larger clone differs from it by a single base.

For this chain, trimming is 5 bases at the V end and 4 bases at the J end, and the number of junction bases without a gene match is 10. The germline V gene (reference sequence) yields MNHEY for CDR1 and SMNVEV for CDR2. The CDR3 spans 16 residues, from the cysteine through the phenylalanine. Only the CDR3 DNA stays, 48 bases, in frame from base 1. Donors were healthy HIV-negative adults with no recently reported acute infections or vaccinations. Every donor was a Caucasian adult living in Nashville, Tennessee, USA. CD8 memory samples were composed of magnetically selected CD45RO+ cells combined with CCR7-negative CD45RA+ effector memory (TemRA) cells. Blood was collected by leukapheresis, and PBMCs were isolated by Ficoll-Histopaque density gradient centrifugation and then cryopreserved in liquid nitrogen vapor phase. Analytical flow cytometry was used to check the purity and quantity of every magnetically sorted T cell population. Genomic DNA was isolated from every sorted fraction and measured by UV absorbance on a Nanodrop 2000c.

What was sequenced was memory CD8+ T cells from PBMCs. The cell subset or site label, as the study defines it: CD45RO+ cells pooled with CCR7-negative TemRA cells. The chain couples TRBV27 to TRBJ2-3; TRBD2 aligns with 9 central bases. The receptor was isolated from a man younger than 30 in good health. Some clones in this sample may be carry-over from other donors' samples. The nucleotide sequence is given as TGTGCCAGCAGTCCCCTCAGCGGGAGGATCGCAGATACGCAGTATTTT. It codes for CASSPLSGRIADTQYF.